The 2 T cell receptor beta chains below come from one sample, sequenced in a study of T-cell memory formation after mild COVID-19. Using its own MiXCR run on the 5' RACE reads, TCRdb lists one record per CDR3 protein. The sample contains about 130,000 distinct CDR3 sequences, about 17% of which appear only once. The sequencing input was PBMCs or a T cell subset sorted from them (not recorded which). All receptors come from a man aged 18 to 35 who had mild COVID-19 (a few samples of this study predate the infection). Cell type and time point are not known.

This clonotype was observed a handful of times. V usage is TRBV7-2 and J usage is TRBJ1-4; TRBD1 aligns across 8 bases. Per germline, CDR1 SGHTA and CDR2 FQGNSA. The CDR3 has 13 residues. The junction had 7 bases not matched to a gene; V was cut back by 5 bases and J by 11 bases. CDR3 DNA sequence: TGTGCCAGCAGCCTCGGGACAGGCGGGAAACTGTTTTTT. Its translation: CASSLGTGGKLFF.

This clonotype was detected only a few times. The chain combines TRBV24-1 with TRBJ2-2; no clear D gene. V lost 4 bases and J lost 4, with 12 bases in between. The CDR3 sequence is 15 residues long. The germline V gene has CDR1 KGHDR and CDR2 SFDVKD. This CDR3 is CATSDRTSVTGELFF. The CDR3 DNA sequence: TGTGCCACCAGTGACCGAACCTCAGTCACCGGGGAGCTGTTTTTT.